This entry describes one TCR beta chain. What it binds is unknown. Clones were sequenced by immunoSEQ multiplex PCR, and TCRdb holds only the in-frame ones, with some missing. The table shows roughly 81,000 clones, with over 80% occurring only once. The data derive from a study of T cell responses to AZD1222 COVID-19 vaccine. CDR1 and CDR2 from the germline V gene are SQVTM and ANQGSEA. This CDR3 comprises 12 residues. V lost 5 bases and J lost 4, with 11 bases in between. Whole-study results and caveats: Recipients of two AZD1222 doses showed rising Spike-specific TCR breadth and depth.

The chain carries TRBV29-1 and TRBJ1-1; a possible D gene is TRBD1 (6 bases). This receptor was identified in an adult in good health. Source: peripheral blood, taken on day 0 of AZD1222 vaccination. The CDR3: CSVQLGATEAFF. The CDR3 nucleotides are TGCAGCGTTCAACTGGGGGCCACTGAAGCTTTCTTT.